The text below deals with one TCR beta chain. Its target is not known. The sample originates from a study of shared clonotypes between healthy human individuals. Study findings and constraints: Non-shared clonotypes were found to have lower generation probabilities than the clonotypes that were shared by all four of the sorted-subset donors.

Naive CD8 cells comprised CD45RO-negative, CCR7-positively selected cells, excluding terminally differentiated effector memory CD45RA+ cells. V lost 0 bases and J 2 bases, leaving 8 bases between the germline ends. In germline, CDR1 is MNHEY, CDR2 SMNVEV (reference sequence). The CDR3 runs 14 residues. Per the authors' pipeline: There were no quality scores in the junction-only immunoSEQ sequences, so filtering differed. TCRdb's table, derived via immunoSEQ multiplex PCR, lists solely in-frame clones and lacks some. The D gene and trimming were derived from the DNA, and the V and J assignments and clone size from that table. The sample carries about 820,000 clones, 90% to 95% recorded once.

The chain joins TRBV27 to TRBJ2-7; D gene uncertain. This receptor was obtained from a young man in good health. Material: naive CD8+ T cells sorted from blood. The CDR3 DNA is TGTGCCAGCAGTTTATCCCGGCAGGCCTACGAGCAGTACTTC. Translation: CASSLSRQAYEQYF.